In this sample, the clone carrying this T cell receptor beta chain turned up many times. What it binds is unknown. This entry comes from a study of T cells after yellow fever vaccination. Deletions cut 5 bases from V and 8 bases from J, with 10 bases between. The CDR3 sequence is 13 residues long. Regarding the study as a whole: Subsequent booster samples again held most clones from primary vaccination (just under 98% CD4, 85% to 90% CD8).

TCRdb re-derived calls from the 5' RACE reads in MiXCR, one entry per CDR3 protein. The sample lists more than 110,000 distinct CDR3 sequences, about 6.2% occurring once. The material was CD4+ T cells sorted from PBMCs, obtained 10 days after the yellow fever booster vaccination. The V gene is TRBV12-3 or TRBV12-4, the J gene TRBJ1-6; no definite D call. The receptor was isolated from a man younger than 40 who received the YFV17D yellow fever vaccine. This CDR3 is CASSASGDSPLHF. The CDR3 DNA follows: TGTGCCAGCAGTGCCTCCGGGGATTCACCCCTCCACTTT.